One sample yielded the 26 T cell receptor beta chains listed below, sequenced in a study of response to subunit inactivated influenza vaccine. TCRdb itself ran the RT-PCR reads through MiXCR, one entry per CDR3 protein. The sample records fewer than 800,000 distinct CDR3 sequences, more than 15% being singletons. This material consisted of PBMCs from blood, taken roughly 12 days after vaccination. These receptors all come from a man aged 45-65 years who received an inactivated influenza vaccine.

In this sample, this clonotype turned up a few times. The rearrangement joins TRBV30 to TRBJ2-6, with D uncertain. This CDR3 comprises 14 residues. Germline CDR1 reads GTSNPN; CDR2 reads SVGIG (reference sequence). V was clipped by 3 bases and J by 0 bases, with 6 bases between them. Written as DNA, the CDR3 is TGTGCCTGGAGGGTATTCTCTGGGGCCAACGTCCTGACTTTC. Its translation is CAWRVFSGANVLTF.

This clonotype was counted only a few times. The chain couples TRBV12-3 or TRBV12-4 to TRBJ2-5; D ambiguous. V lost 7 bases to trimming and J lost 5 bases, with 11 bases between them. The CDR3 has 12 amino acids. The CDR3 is CASTKFRETQYF. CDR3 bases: TGTGCCAGCACTAAATTCAGGGAGACCCAGTACTTC.

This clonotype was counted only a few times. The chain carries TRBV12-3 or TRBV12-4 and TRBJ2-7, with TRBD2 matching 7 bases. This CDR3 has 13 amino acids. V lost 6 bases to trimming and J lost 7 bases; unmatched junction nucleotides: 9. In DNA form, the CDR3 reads TGTGCCAGCAGCCCGACTAGCCGGGCGGAGCAGTACTTC. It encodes CASSPTSRAEQYF.

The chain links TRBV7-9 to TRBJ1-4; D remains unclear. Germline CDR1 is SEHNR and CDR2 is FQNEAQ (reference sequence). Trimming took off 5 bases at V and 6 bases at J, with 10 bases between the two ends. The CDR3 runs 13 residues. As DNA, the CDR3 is TGTGCCAGCAGCACAGCCGGGGATGAAAAACTGTTTTTT. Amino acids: CASSTAGDEKLFF.

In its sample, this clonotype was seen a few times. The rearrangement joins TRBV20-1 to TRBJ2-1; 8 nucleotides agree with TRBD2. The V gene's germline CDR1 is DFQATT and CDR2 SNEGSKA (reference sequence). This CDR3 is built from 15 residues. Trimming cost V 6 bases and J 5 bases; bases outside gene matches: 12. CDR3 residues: CSARGGTRNNNEQFF. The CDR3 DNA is TGCAGTGCCCGGGGGGGGACTAGAAATAACAATGAGCAGTTCTTC.

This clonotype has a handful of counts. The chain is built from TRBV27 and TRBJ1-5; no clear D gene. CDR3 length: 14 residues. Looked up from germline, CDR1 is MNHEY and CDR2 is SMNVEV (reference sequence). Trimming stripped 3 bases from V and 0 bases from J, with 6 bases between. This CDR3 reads CASSFRYSNQPQHF. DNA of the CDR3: TGTGCCAGCAGTTTTCGGTATAGCAATCAGCCCCAGCATTTT.

The CDR3 DNA reads as TGTGCCAGCAGCGTGACGGGACAGAACACTGAAGCTTTCTTT. Translated, it gives CASSVTGQNTEAFF. The rearrangement uses TRBV9 and TRBJ1-1, with TRBD1 as a possible D gene (6 bases). This CDR3 comprises 14 residues. CDR1 and CDR2 (germline): SGDLS, YYNGEE. V lost 2 bases to trimming and J lost 1 base, with 9 bases between them.

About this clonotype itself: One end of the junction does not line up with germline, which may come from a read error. The CDR3 nucleotides read TGCAGTGCCAAGAGCCAGGGGCGAACCCGGAATACGCACTATTTT. Amino acids: CSAKSQGRTRNTHYF. The chain carries TRBV20-1 and TRBJ2-3, with a tentative D call TRBD1 (6 bases). The CDR3 spans 15 residues. Germline CDR1 is DFQATT and CDR2 is SNEGSKA (reference sequence).

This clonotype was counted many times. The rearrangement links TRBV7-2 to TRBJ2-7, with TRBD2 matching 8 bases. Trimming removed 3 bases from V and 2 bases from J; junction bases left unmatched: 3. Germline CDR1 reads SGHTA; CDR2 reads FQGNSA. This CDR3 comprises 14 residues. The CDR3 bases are TGTGCCAGCAGCTTGGTAGCGGGGACCTACGAGCAGTACTTC. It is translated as CASSLVAGTYEQYF.

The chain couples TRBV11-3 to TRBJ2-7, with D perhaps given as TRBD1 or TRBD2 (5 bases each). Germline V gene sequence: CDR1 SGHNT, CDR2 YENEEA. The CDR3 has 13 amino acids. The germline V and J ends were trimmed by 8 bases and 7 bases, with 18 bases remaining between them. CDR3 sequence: CASGTELGQEQYF. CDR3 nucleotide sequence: TGTGCCAGCGGGACCGAACTAGGTCAGGAGCAGTACTTC. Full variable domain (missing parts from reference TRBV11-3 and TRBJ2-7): EAGVVQSPRYKIIEKKQPVAFWCNPISGHNTLYWYLQNLGQGPELLIRYENEEAVDDSQLPKDRFSAERLKGVDSTLKIQPAELGDSAVYLCASGTELGQEQYFGPGTRLTVT.

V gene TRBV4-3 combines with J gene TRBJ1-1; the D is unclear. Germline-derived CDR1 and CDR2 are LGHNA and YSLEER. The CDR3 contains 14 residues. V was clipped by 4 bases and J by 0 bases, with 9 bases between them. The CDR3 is CASSLQALNTEAFF. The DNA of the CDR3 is TGCGCCAGCAGCCTCCAGGCCCTGAACACTGAAGCTTTCTTT.

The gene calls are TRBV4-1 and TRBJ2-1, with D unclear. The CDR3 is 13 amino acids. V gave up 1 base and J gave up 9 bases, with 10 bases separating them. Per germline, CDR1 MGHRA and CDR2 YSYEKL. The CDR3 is CASSQVYLPEQFF. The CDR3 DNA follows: TGCGCCAGCAGCCAAGTTTACCTCCCTGAGCAGTTCTTC.

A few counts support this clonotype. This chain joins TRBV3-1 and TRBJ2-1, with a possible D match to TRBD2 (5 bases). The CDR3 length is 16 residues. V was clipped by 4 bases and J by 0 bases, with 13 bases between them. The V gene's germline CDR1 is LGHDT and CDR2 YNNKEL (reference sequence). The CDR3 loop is CASSLTRVRSYNEQFF. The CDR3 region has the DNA TGTGCCAGCAGCCTTACTAGGGTACGCTCCTACAATGAGCAGTTCTTC.

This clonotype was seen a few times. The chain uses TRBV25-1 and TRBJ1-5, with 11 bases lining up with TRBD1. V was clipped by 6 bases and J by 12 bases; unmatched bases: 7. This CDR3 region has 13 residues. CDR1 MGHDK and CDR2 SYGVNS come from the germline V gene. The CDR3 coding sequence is TGTGCCAGCAGAGGACAGGGGGCTTCCAACCAGCATTTT. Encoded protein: CASRGQGASNQHF.

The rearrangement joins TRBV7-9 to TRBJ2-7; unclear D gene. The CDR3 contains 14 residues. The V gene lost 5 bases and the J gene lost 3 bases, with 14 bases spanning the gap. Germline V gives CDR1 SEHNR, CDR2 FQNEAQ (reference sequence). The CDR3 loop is CASSTHMEIYEQYF. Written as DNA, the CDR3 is TGTGCCAGCAGCACCCACATGGAAATCTACGAGCAGTACTTC.

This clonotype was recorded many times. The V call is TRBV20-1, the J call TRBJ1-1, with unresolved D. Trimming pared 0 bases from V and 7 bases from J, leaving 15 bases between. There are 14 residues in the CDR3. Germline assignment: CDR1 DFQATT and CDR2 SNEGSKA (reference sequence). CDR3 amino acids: CSARDMREGSEAFF. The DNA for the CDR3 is TGCAGTGCTAGAGATATGAGGGAAGGGAGTGAAGCTTTCTTT.

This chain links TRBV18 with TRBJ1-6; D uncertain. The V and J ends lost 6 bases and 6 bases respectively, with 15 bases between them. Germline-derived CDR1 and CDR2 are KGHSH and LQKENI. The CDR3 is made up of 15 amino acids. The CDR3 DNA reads TGTGCCAGCTCCGCCGGGCAGCCTCCTAATTCACCCCTCCACTTT. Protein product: CASSAGQPPNSPLHF.

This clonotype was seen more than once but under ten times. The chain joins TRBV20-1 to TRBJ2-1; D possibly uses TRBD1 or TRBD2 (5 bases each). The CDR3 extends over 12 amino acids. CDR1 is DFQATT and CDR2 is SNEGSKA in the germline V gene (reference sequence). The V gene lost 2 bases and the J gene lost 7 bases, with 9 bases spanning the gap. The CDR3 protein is CSARWGWNEQFF. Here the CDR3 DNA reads TGCAGTGCTAGATGGGGGTGGAATGAGCAGTTCTTC.

CDR3 protein: CASSLRGGGGGADTQYF. CDR3 in DNA: TGTGCCAGCAGCTTAAGAGGCGGCGGTGGGGGGGCAGATACGCAGTATTTT. This chain links TRBV11-2 with TRBJ2-3; 7 bases agree with TRBD2. The germline gives CDR1 SGHAT, CDR2 FQNNGV. The CDR3 is 17 residues long. V shed 2 bases, J shed 4 bases, and the junction held 12 bases outside the gene matches.

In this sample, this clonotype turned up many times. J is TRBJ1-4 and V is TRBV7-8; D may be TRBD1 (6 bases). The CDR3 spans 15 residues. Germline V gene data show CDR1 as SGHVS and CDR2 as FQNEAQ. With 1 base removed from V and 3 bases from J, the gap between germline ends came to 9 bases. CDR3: CASSLGQVPNEKLFF. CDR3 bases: TGTGCCAGCAGCTTAGGACAGGTGCCTAATGAAAAACTGTTTTTT.

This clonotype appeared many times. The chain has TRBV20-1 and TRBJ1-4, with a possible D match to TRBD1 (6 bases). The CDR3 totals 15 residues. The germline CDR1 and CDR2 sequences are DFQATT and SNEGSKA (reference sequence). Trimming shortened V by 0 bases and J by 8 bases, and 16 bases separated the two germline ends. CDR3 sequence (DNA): TGCAGTGCTAGAGATCCGACAGGAGCAGGGGAAAAACTGTTTTTT. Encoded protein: CSARDPTGAGEKLFF.

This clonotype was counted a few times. CDR3 sequence: CAISDGLASSSYNEQFF. CDR3 DNA: TGTGCCATCAGTGACGGACTAGCGAGTAGCTCCTACAATGAGCAGTTCTTC. The chain employs TRBV10-3 and TRBJ2-1, with 9 bases matching TRBD2. CDR1 and CDR2 from the germline V gene are ENHRY and SYGVKD. Trimming cost V 3 bases and J 0 bases; bases outside gene matches: 6. The CDR3 totals 17 residues.

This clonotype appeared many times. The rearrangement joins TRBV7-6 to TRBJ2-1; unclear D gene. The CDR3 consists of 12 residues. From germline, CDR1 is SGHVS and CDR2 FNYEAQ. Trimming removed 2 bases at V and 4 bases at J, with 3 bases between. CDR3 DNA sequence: TGTGCCAGCAGCTTATGGTACAATGAGCAGTTCTTC. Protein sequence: CASSLWYNEQFF.

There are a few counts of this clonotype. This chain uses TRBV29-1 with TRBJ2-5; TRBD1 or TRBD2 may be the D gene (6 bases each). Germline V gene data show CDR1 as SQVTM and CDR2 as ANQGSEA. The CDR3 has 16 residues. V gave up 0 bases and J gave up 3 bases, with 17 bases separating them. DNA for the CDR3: TGCAGCGTTGAAGATCCAGTGGGGGGCTGGGAAGAGACCCAGTACTTC. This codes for CSVEDPVGGWEETQYF.

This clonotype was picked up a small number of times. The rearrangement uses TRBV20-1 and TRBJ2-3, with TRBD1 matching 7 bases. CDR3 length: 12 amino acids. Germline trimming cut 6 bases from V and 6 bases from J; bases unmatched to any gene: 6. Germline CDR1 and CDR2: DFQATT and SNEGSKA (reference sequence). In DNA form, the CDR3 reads TGCAGTGCGAGACAGGGCTGGGATACGCAGTATTTT. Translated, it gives CSARQGWDTQYF.

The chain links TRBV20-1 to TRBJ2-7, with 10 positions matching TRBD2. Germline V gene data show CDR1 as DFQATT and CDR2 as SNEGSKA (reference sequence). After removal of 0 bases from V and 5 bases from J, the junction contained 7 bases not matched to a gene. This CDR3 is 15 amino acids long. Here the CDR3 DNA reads TGCAGTGCTAGAGATTCTAGGCTAGCGGGAGACGAGCAGTACTTC. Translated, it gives CSARDSRLAGDEQYF.